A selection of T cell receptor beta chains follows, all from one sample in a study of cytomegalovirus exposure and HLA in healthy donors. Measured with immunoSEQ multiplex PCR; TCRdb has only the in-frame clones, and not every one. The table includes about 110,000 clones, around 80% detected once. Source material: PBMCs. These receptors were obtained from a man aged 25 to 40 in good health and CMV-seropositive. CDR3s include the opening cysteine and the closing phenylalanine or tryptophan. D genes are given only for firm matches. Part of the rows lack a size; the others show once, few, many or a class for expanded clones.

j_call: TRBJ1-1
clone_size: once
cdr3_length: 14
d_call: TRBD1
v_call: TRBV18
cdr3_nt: TGTGCCAGCTCACGGGACAGACTTTACACTGAAGCTTTCTTT
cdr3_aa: CASSRDRLYTEAFF

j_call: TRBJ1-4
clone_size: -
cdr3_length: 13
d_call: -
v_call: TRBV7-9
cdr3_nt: TGTGCCAGCAGCTCCTTGGGGGCATTGGAACTGTTTTTT
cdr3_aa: CASSSLGALELFF

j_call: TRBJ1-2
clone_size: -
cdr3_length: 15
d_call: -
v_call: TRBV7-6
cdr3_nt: TGTGCCAGCAGCTTAGAACTGGGGGCGGGCTATGGCTACACCTTC
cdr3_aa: CASSLELGAGYGYTF

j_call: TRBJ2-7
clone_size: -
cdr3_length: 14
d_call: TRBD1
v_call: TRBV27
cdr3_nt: TGTGCCAGCAGTTTATCCGGGACAGGGGCCTTTCGGTCCTTC
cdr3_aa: CASSLSGTGAFRSF

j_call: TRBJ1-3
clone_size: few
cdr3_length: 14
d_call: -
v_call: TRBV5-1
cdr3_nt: TGCGCCAGCAGCGCGGACTTACCTGGAAACACCATATATTTT
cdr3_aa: CASSADLPGNTIYF

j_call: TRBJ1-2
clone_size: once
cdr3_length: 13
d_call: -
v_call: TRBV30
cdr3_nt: TGTGCCTGGAGTATGGCAGATAAAATGGGCTACACCTTC
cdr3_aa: CAWSMADKMGYTF

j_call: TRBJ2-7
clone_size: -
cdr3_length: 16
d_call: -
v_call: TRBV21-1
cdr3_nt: TGTGCCGACCCCTCTGCGGGGGCCCGTGTATCCTCCGAGCAGTACTTC
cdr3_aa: CADPSAGARVSSEQYF

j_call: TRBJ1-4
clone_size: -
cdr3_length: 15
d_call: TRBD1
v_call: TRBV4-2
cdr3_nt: TGTGCCAGCAGCCAAGAGAGGGGACAGCTTGAAAAACTGTTTTTT
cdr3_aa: CASSQERGQLEKLFF

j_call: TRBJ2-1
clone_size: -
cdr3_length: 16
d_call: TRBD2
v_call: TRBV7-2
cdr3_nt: TGTGCCAGCAGCCTTACTAGCGGGGGGGTCTACAATGAGCAGTTCTTC
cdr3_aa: CASSLTSGGVYNEQFF

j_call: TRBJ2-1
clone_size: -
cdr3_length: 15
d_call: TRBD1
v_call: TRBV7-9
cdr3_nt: TGTTCCAGCAGCTTCTCAGGGGGCCTTGACAATGAGCAGTTCTTC
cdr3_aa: CSSSFSGGLDNEQFF

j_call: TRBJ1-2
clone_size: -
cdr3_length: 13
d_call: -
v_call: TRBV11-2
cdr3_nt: TGTGCCAGCAGCGCATTAGGCGGCTATGGCTACACCTTC
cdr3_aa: CASSALGGYGYTF

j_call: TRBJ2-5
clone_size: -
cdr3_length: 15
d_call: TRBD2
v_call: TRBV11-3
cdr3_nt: TGTGCCAGCAGCGGGAGTGGGACTAGCGTAGAGACCCAGTACTTC
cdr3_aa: CASSGSGTSVETQYF

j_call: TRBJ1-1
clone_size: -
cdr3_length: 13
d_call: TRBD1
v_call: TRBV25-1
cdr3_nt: TGTGCCAGCATGGGACAGATGAACACTGAAGCTTTCTTT
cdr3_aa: CASMGQMNTEAFF

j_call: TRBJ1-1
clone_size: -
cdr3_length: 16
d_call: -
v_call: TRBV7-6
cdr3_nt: TGTGCCAGCATTGAATTGTGGGGCAGGGAAGAAACTGAAGCTTTCTTT
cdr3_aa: CASIELWGREETEAFF

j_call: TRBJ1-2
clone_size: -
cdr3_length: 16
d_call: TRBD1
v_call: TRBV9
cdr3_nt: TGTGCCAGCAGCGTAGTTTTAGGACAGGGGACAGTAGGCTACACCTTC
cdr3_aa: CASSVVLGQGTVGYTF

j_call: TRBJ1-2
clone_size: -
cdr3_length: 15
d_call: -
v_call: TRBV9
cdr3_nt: TGTGCCAGCAGCGCCGAACACAGGGCCAACTATGGCTACACCTTC
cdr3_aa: CASSAEHRANYGYTF

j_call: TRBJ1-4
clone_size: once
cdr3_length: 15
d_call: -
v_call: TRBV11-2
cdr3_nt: TGTGCCAGCAGCTTAGCGGGGGGGGCTAATGAAAAACTGTTTTTT
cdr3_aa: CASSLAGGANEKLFF

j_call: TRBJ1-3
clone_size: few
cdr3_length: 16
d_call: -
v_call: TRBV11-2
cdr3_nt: TGTGCCAGCAGCTTAATCCGGAGTTCGGCGGGAAACACCATATATTTT
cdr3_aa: CASSLIRSSAGNTIYF

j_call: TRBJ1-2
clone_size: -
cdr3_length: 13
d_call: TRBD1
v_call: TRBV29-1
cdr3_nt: TGCAGCGCCAGGACAGGGGGCGTCTATGGCTACACCTTC
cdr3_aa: CSARTGGVYGYTF

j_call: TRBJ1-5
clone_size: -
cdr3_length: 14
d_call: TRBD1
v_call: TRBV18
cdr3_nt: TGTGCCAGCTCACCGACAGGGGCTAATCAGCCCCAGCATTTT
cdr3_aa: CASSPTGANQPQHF

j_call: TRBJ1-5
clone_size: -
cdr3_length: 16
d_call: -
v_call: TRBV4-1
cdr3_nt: TGCGCCAGCAGCGTTGGGGGCGGCTATAGCAATCAGCCCCAGCATTTT
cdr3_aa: CASSVGGGYSNQPQHF

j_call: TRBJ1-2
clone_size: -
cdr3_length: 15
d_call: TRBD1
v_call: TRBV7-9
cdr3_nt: TGTGCCAGCAGCGATTGGACAGGAGCTAACTATGGCTACACCTTC
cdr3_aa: CASSDWTGANYGYTF

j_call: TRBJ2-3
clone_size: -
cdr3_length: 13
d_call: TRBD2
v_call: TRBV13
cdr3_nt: TGTGCCGGGGGGACTAGCGCCGAAAGTACGCAGTATTTT
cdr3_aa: CAGGTSAESTQYF

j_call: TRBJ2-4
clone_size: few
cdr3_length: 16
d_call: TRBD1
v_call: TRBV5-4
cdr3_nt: TGTGCCAGCAGCTTGGCCCTTGGGACAGGAAAAAACAGTCAGTACTTC
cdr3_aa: CASSLALGTGKNSQYF

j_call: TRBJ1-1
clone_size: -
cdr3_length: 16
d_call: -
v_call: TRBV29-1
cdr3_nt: TGCAGCGTTCGACCGGGGGGCTACTACATGAACACTGAAGCTTTCTTT
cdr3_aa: CSVRPGGYYMNTEAFF

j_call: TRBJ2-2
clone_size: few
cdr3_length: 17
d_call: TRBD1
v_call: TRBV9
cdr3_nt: TGTGCCAGCAGCCGTTACAGGGGGATTAAGAACACCGGGGAGCTGTTTTTT
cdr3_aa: CASSRYRGIKNTGELFF

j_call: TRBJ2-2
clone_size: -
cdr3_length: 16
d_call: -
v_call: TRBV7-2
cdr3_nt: TGTGCCAGCAGCTTAGCGGGGGGGCCGAACACCGGGGAGCTGTTTTTT
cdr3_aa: CASSLAGGPNTGELFF